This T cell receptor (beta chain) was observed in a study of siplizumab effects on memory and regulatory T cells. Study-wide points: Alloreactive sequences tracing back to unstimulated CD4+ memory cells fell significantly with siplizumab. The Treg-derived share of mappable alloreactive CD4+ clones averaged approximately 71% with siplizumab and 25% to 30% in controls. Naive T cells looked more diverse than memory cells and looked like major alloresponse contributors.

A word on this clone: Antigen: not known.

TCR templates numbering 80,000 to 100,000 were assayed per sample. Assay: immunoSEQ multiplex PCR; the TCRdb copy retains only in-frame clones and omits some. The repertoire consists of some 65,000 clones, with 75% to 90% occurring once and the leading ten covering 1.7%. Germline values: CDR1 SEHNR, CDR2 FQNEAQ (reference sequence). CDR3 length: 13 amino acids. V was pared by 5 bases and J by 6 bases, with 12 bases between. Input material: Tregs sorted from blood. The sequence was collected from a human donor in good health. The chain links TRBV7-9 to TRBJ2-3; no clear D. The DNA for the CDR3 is TGTGCCAGCAGCCCCAAGGTCCAGGATACGCAGTATTTT. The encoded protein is CASSPKVQDTQYF.